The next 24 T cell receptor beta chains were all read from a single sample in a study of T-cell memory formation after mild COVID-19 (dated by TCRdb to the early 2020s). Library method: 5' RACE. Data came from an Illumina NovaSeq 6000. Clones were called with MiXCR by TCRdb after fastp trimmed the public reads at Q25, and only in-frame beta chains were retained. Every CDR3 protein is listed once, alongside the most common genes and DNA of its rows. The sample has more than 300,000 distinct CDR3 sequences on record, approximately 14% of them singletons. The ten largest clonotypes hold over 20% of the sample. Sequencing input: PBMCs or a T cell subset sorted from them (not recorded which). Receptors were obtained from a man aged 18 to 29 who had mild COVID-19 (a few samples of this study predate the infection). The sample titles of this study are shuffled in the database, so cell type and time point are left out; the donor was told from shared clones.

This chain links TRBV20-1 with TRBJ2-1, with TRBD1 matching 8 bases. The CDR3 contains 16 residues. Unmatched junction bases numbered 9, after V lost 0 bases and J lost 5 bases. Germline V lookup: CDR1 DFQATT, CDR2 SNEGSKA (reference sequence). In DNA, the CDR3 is TGCAGTGCTAGAGAGTTAACAGGGGGGCCCCACAATGAGCAGTTCTTC. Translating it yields CSARELTGGPHNEQFF.

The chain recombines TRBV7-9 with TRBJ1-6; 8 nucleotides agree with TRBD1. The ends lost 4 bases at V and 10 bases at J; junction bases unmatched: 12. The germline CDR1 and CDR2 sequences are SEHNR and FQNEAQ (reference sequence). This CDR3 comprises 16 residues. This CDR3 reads CASSSRVTGGGSPLHF. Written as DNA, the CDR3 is TGTGCCAGCAGCTCTCGCGTAACAGGGGGAGGCTCACCCCTCCACTTT.

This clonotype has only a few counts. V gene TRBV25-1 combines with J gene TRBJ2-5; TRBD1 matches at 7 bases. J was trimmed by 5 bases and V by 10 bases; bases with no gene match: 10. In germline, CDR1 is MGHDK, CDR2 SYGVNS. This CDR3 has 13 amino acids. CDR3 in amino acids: CATQDRRWETQYF. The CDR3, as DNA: TGTGCCACCCAGGACAGGCGATGGGAGACCCAGTACTTC.

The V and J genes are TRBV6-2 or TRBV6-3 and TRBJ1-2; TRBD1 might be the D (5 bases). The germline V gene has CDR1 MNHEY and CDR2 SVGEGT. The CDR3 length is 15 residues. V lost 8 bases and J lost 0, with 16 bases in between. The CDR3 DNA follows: TGTGCCAGCGAAGGGATGGAAGGGGCTAACTATGGCTACACCTTC. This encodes CASEGMEGANYGYTF.

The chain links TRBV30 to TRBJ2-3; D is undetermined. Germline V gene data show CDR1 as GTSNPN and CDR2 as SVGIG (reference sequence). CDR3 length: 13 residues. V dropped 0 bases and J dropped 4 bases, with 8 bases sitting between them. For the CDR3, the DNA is TGTGCCTGGAGTGTATCAGTCCCAGATACGCAGTATTTT. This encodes CAWSVSVPDTQYF. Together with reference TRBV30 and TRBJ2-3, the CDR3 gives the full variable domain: SQTIHQWPATLVQPVGSPLSLECTVEGTSNPNLYWYRQAAGRGLQLLFYSVGIGQISSEVPQNLSASRPQDRQFILSSKKLLLSDSGFYLCAWSVSVPDTQYFGPGTRLTVL.

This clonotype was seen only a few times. Here the CDR3 reads CASSPTGGVYEQYF. Here the CDR3 DNA reads TGTGCCAGCAGCCCGACAGGGGGCGTTTACGAGCAGTACTTC. The chain is built from TRBV7-9 and TRBJ2-7, with 10 bases fitting TRBD1. This CDR3 has 14 residues. J was trimmed by 4 bases and V by 5 bases; bases with no gene match: 5. The V gene's germline CDR1 is SEHNR and CDR2 FQNEAQ (reference sequence).

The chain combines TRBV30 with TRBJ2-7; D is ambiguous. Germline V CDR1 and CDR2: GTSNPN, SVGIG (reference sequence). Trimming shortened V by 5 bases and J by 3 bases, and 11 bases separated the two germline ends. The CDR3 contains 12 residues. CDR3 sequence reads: CAWGQMIYEQYF. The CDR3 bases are TGTGCCTGGGGGCAGATGATCTACGAGCAGTACTTC.

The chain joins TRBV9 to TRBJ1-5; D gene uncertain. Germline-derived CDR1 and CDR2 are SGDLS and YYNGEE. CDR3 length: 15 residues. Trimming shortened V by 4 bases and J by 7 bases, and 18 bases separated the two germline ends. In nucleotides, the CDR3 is TGTGCCAGCAGCCCCGGAGCCAGCCTCGGGCAGCCCCAGCATTTT. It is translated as CASSPGASLGQPQHF.

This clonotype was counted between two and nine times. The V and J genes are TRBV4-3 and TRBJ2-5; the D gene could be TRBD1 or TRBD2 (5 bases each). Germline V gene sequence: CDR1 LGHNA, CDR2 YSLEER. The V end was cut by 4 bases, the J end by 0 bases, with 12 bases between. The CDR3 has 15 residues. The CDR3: CASSLVGANQETQYF. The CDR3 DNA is TGCGCCAGCAGCCTCGTCGGGGCGAACCAAGAGACCCAGTACTTC.

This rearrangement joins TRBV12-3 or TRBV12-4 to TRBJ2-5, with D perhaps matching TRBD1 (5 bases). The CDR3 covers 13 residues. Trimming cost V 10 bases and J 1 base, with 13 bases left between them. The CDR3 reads CATKPDTQETQYF. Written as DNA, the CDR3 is TGTGCCACTAAGCCGGACACCCAAGAGACCCAGTACTTC.

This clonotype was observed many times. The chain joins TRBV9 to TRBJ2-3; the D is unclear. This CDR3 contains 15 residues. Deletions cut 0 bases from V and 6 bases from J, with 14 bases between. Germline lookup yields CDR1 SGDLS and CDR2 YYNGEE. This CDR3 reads CASSVASVSADTQYF. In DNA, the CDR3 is TGTGCCAGCAGCGTAGCTTCGGTCTCAGCCGATACGCAGTATTTT.

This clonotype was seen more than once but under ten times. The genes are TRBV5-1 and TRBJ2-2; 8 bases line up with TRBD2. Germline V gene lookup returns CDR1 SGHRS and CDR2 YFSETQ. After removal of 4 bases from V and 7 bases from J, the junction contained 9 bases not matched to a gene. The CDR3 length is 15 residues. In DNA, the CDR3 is TGCGCCAGCAGCGCACTGACTAGCGAAGGCGGGGAGCTGTTTTTT. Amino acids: CASSALTSEGGELFF.

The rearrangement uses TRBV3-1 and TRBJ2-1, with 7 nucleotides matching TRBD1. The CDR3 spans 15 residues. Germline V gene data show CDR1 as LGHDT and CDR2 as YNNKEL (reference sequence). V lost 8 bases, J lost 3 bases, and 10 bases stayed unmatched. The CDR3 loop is CASQTGDGNYNEQFF. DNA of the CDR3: TGTGCCAGCCAAACAGGGGATGGTAACTACAATGAGCAGTTCTTC.

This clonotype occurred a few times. CDR3: CASSFAQGASYEQYF. DNA of the CDR3: TGTGCCAGCAGCTTTGCACAGGGGGCAAGCTACGAGCAGTACTTC. V gene TRBV7-9 combines with J gene TRBJ2-7, with TRBD1 matching 9 bases. The V gene end was trimmed by 3 bases and the J gene end by 3 bases; junction bases not matched to a gene: 6. The germline gives CDR1 SEHNR, CDR2 FQNEAQ (reference sequence). The CDR3 consists of 15 residues.

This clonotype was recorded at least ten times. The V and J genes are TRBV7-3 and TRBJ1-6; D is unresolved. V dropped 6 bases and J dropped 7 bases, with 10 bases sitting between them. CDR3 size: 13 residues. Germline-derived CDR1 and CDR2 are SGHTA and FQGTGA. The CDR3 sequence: CASRRSGNSPLHF. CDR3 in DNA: TGTGCCAGCAGGCGCAGTGGGAATTCACCCCTCCACTTT.

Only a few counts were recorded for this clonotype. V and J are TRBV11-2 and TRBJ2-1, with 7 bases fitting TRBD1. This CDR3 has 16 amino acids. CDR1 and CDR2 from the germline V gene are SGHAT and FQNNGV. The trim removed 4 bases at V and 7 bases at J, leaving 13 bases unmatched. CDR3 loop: CASSSWDSKVGNEQFF. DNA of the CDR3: TGTGCCAGCAGCTCCTGGGACAGCAAGGTTGGGAATGAGCAGTTCTTC.

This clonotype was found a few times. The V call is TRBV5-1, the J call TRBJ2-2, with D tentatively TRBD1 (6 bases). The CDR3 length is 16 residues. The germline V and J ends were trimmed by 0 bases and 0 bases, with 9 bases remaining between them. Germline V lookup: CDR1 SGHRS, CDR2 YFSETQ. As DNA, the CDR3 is TGCGCCAGCAGCTTGGCCGGGACACCGAACACCGGGGAGCTGTTTTTT. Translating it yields CASSLAGTPNTGELFF.

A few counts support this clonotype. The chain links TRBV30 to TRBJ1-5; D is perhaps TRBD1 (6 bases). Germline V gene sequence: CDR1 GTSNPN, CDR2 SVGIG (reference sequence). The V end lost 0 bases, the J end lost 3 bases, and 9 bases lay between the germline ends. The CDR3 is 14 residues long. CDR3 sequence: CAWSVGGLNQPQHF. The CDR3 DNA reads TGTGCCTGGAGTGTGGGGGGCCTCAATCAGCCCCAGCATTTT.

DNA of the CDR3: TGTGCCAGCAGTTACAGGTCCGTTGACGAGCAGTACGTC. Amino acid sequence: CASSYRSVDEQYV. The rearrangement joins TRBV6-2 or TRBV6-3 to TRBJ2-7; D gene ambiguous. This CDR3 is built from 13 residues. Trimming took 2 bases from V and 5 from J, leaving 10 bases between them. The germline V gene encodes CDR1 MNHEY and CDR2 SVGEGT.

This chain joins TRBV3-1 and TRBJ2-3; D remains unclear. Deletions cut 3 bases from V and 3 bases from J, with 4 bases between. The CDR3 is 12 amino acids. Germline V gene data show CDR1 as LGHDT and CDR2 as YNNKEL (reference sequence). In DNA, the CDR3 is TGTGCCAGCAGCCAGGCAACAGATACGCAGTATTTT. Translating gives CASSQATDTQYF.

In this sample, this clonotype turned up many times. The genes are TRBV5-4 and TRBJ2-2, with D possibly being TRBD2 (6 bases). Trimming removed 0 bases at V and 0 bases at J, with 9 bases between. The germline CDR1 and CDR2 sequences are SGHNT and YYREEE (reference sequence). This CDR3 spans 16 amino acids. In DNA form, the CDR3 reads TGTGCCAGCAGCTTGGTCCCGGGGGCGAACACCGGGGAGCTGTTTTTT. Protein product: CASSLVPGANTGELFF.

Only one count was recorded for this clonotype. The CDR3 is CASSPRFPRQGTYGYTF. Here the CDR3 DNA reads TGTGCCAGCAGCCCCCGTTTTCCCCGCCAGGGGACCTATGGCTACACCTTC. The rearrangement links TRBV7-8 to TRBJ1-2; D might be TRBD1 (6 bases). The length of the CDR3 is 17 residues. CDR1 SGHVS and CDR2 FQNEAQ come from the germline V gene. V lost 5 bases and J 4 bases, leaving 23 bases between the germline ends.

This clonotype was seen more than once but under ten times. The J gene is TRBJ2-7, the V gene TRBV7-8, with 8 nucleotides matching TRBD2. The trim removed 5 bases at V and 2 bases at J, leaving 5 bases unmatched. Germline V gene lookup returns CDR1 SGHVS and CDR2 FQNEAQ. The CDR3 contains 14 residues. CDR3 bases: TGTGCCAGCAGCCGGACTAGCAGTGCCTACGAGCAGTACTTC. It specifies CASSRTSSAYEQYF.

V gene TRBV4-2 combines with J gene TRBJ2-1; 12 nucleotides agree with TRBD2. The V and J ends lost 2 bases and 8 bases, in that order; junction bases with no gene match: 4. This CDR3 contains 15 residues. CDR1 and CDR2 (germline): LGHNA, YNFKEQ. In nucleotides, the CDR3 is TGTGCCAGCAGCCAATCGACTAGCGGGGGACATGAGCAGTTCTTC. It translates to CASSQSTSGGHEQFF.